One sample yielded the 5 T cell receptor beta chains listed below, sequenced in a study of T cell responses to AZD1222 COVID-19 vaccine. Data came from immunoSEQ multiplex PCR; TCRdb stores just in-frame clones and leaves some out. The top ten clones hold over 4% of a sample with 110,000 or so clones, about nine tenths of them seen once. Sample: peripheral blood, taken on day 0 of AZD1222 vaccination. Receptor source: an adult in good health.

The J gene is TRBJ1-2, the V gene TRBV5-4; the D gene is possibly TRBD1 (6 bases). Looked up from germline, CDR1 is SGHNT and CDR2 is YYREEE (reference sequence). This CDR3 region has 15 residues. V was shortened by 3 bases and J by 5 bases, with 17 bases between the two germline ends. The CDR3 DNA reads TGTGCCAGCAGCTGGACCGGGGACAAGAAATATGGCTACACCTTC. Amino acids: CASSWTGDKKYGYTF.

This chain connects TRBV4-1 to TRBJ1-6; tentative D call: TRBD1 (6 bases). The CDR3 loop spans 16 amino acids. The ends were cut back, 4 bases at V and 6 bases at J, with 16 bases in the middle. Germline V lookup: CDR1 MGHRA, CDR2 YSYEKL. The CDR3 sequence: CASSPLAGQSNSPLHF. In DNA form, the CDR3 reads TGCGCCAGCAGCCCTCTAGCAGGACAGTCTAATTCACCCCTCCACTTT.

This chain joins TRBV5-1 and TRBJ1-1; no firm D call. Germline-derived CDR1 and CDR2 are SGHRS and YFSETQ. V lost 1 base to trimming and J lost 4 bases, with 11 bases between them. The CDR3 sequence is 14 residues long. CDR3 in DNA: TGCGCCAGCAGCTTGATTCCCGACACCACTGAAGCTTTCTTT. Translation gives CASSLIPDTTEAFF.

The rearrangement links TRBV6-5 to TRBJ1-6, with D maybe TRBD1 (5 bases). Germline V gene sequence: CDR1 MNHEY, CDR2 SVGAGI. This CDR3 has 15 residues. With 7 bases removed from V and 9 bases from J, the gap between germline ends came to 19 bases. The CDR3 coding sequence is TGTGCCAGCATCCTACCGGGACTCTGGGGTTCACCCCTCCACTTT. Amino acid sequence: CASILPGLWGSPLHF.

This clone was seen once. V gene TRBV5-1 combines with J gene TRBJ2-7, with 9 bases that match TRBD2. This CDR3 contains 19 residues. CDR1 is SGHRS and CDR2 is YFSETQ in the germline V gene. The junction had 18 bases not matched to a gene; V was cut back by 2 bases and J by 3 bases. CDR3 sequence: CASSFVTSGLVNYFYEQYF. CDR3 DNA sequence: TGCGCCAGCAGCTTCGTGACTAGCGGCCTAGTTAACTATTTCTACGAGCAGTACTTC.